These 3 T cell receptor beta chains were all obtained from the same sample, sequenced in a study of Ad26.COV2.S vaccination and SARS-CoV-2 variants. TCRdb keeps only in-frame clones here, not all; method: immunoSEQ multiplex PCR. Of about 680,000 clones in the sample, 89% were seen once. Described treatment: 19 received Ad26.COV2.S at low or high dose, single or two shots; 5 received placebo; per-sample allocation not given. Samples were taken on day 63 after the first vaccine or placebo injection. Here the sequenced sample was peripheral blood, taken in a trial of Ad26.COV2.S vaccine versus placebo. The receptor set was obtained from a person aged 18-60 years who received the Ad26.COV2.S COVID-19 vaccine or a placebo.

The chain is built from TRBV4-1 and TRBJ1-3; possible D gene TRBD1, 5 bases. Trimming left V 0 bases short and J 8 bases short, with 17 bases between. This CDR3 contains 16 residues. Germline V gene lookup returns CDR1 MGHRA and CDR2 YSYEKL. CDR3 nucleotides: TGCGCCAGCAGCCAAGATAGAGCAAACGGGGCGGACACCATATATTTT. The encoded protein is CASSQDRANGADTIYF.

The rearrangement joins TRBV29-1 to TRBJ1-1; TRBD1 is a possible D gene (5 bases). This CDR3 comprises 13 residues. The germline V gene has CDR1 SQVTM and CDR2 ANQGSEA. Trimming stripped 5 bases from V and 4 bases from J, with 14 bases between. CDR3 loop: CSVTRGVLTEAFF. In nucleotides, the CDR3 is TGCAGCGTTACTCGAGGGGTCCTCACTGAAGCTTTCTTT.

This chain uses TRBV24-1 with TRBJ2-1, with 8 positions matching TRBD2. With V trimmed by 3 bases and J by 0 bases, 3 bases remained unmatched. This CDR3 is 16 amino acids long. Germline V lookup: CDR1 KGHDR, CDR2 SFDVKD. Here the CDR3 reads CATSDTSGPSYNEQFF. The CDR3 DNA reads TGTGCCACCAGTGATACTAGCGGTCCCTCCTACAATGAGCAGTTCTTC.